The following is a T cell receptor beta chain sequence with its context. Its target is unknown. This sample was taken from a study of regulatory dendritic cells for organ transplantation. Whole-study results and caveats: The most alloreactive TCR clonotypes were found in resting memory CD8+ cells.

The V segment lost 3 bases and the J segment 9 bases; nucleotides outside the gene matches: 8. The CDR3 runs to 14 residues. CDR1 is SGDLS and CDR2 is YYNGEE in the germline V gene. The data were produced by immunoSEQ multiplex PCR, yet TCRdb's version contains in-frame clones alone and is incomplete. The sample contains 30,000 to 45,000 clones, over 80% of which appear only once. This rearrangement joins TRBV9 to TRBJ2-1, with 8 bases aligning to TRBD1. This sequence was found in a human donor in good health. Sequenced input: naive CD8+ T cells from blood. Subset of the sample: CD45RA+ naive T cells. The CDR3 reads CASSARTGLVEQFF. Here the CDR3 DNA reads TGTGCCAGCAGCGCCAGGACAGGGTTGGTTGAGCAGTTCTTC.